Given below is one T cell receptor beta chain in context. Its antigen is undetermined. Data came from immunoSEQ multiplex PCR; TCRdb stores just in-frame clones and leaves some out. The table has roughly 59,000 clones, around four fifths seen once. Antigen-specific CD4+ T cells were expanded with viral peptide pools in the ViraFEST assay before sequencing. Investigators separated out CD4+ T cells once approximately 11 days of culture had passed. The participants, recipients of two vaccine doses, got either BNT162b2 or mRNA-1273. Fresh IL-2-containing medium replaced half the medium on days 3 and 7. The data were taken from a study of vaccination effects on CD4 cells after COVID-19. Findings and caveats of the study: Late post-vaccination samples showed marked contraction of infection- and vaccine-induced clones.

Sequenced here: CD4+ T cells from PBMCs cultured with HCoV-OC43 spike peptides, sampled after COVID-19 vaccination. Sample subset: HCoV-OC43 spike overlapping peptide pool stimulation. The sequence was obtained from a human donor who received a COVID-19 vaccine.

CDR3: CASSKPSSGANVLTF. CDR3 in DNA: TGTGCCAGCAGTAAGCCTTCCTCTGGGGCCAACGTCCTGACTTTC. J is TRBJ2-6 and V is TRBV6-6, with D hard to call. There are 15 residues in the CDR3. The germline V gene has CDR1 MNHNY and CDR2 SVGAGI (reference sequence). V dropped 5 bases and J dropped 0 bases, with 8 bases sitting between them.